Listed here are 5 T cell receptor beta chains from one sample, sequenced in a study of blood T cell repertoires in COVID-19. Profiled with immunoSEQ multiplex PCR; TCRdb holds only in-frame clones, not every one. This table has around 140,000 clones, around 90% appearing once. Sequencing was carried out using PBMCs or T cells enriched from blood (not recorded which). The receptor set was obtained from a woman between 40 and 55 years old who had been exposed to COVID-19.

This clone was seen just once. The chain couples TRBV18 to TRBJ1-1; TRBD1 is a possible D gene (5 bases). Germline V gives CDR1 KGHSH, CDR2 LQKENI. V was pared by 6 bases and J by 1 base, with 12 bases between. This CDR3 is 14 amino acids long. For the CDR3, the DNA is TGTGCCAGCTCCCGGAGGGACGGGAACACTGAAGCTTTCTTT. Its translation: CASSRRDGNTEAFF. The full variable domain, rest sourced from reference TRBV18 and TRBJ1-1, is NAGVMQNPRHLVRRRGQEARLRCSPMKGHSHVYWYRQLPEEGLKFMVYLQKENIIDESGMPKERFSAEFPKEGPSILRIQQVVRGDSAAYFCASSRRDGNTEAFFGQGTRLTVV.

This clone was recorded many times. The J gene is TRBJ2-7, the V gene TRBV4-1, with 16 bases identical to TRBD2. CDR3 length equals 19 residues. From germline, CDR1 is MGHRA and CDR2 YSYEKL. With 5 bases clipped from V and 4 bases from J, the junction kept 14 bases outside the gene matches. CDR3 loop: CASSDGRGGLAGGRYEQYF. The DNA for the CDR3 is TGCGCCAGCAGCGATGGAAGGGGGGGACTAGCGGGAGGGCGGTACGAGCAGTACTTC.

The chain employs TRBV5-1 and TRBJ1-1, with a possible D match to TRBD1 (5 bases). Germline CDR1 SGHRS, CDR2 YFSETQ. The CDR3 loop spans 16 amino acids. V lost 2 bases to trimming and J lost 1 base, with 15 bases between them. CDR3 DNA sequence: TGCGCCAGCAGCTTACGTCCGGGGGGAACGAACACTGAAGCTTTCTTT. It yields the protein CASSLRPGGTNTEAFF.

CDR3 region: CASREGNGELFF. The CDR3, as DNA: TGTGCCAGCAGGGAGGGGAACGGGGAGCTGTTTTTT. The J gene is TRBJ2-2, the V gene TRBV6-5; TRBD2 might be the D (6 bases). Germline V lookup: CDR1 MNHEY, CDR2 SVGAGI. The CDR3 has 12 amino acids. Trimming shortened V by 6 bases and J by 7 bases, and 9 bases separated the two germline ends.

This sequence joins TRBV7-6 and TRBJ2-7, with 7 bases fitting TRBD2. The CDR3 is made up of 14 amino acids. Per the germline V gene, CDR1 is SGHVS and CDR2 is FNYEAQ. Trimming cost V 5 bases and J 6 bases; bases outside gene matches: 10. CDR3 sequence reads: CASSPAWGGREQYF. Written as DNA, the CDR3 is TGTGCCAGCAGCCCCGCGTGGGGAGGGCGCGAGCAGTACTTC.